This entry concerns a single T cell receptor (beta chain). Its antigen is undetermined. The investigators made TCR beta cDNA from approximately 500 ng total RNA, using a constant-region primer. Libraries for TCR beta were built through three nested multiplex PCR rounds, which together made up a slightly modified ARM-PCR procedure. A C-beta reverse primer was combined with TRBV1-TRBV30 forward primers in the first two PCR rounds, and each round had approximately 10 cycles. In TCRdb, the multiplex PCR reads were re-called with MiXCR into one record per CDR3 protein. The sample holds some 190,000 distinct CDR3 sequences, 60% seen once. V lost 8 bases to trimming and J lost 2 bases, with 10 bases between them. CDR3 size: 12 residues. Germline lookup yields CDR1 MNHNS and CDR2 SASEGT. The data were obtained in a study of tumor-infiltrating lymphocytes in primary liver carcinoma. Study-level information: Primary liver carcinoma in the patients was surgically resected.

Germline DNA was also extracted, and blood RNA derived from unsorted whole blood. Whole-study results and caveats: The study found a significantly higher top-250-clone fraction in tumors than in blood (p = 0.039). There was no comparison of CD4+ and CD8+ repertoires, as samples were bulk unsorted. Reduced overlap was seen in tumor-adjacent and tumor-blood pairs versus tumor region pairs.

This chain uses TRBV6-1 with TRBJ2-7; TRBD1 is a possible D gene (6 bases). The receptor comes from a man in his forties with primary liver carcinoma and hepatitis B virus infection. The material sequenced was peripheral blood. In nucleotides, the CDR3 is TGTGCCAGCCTCTCAGGGGCCTACGAGCAGTACTTC. Translated: CASLSGAYEQYF.